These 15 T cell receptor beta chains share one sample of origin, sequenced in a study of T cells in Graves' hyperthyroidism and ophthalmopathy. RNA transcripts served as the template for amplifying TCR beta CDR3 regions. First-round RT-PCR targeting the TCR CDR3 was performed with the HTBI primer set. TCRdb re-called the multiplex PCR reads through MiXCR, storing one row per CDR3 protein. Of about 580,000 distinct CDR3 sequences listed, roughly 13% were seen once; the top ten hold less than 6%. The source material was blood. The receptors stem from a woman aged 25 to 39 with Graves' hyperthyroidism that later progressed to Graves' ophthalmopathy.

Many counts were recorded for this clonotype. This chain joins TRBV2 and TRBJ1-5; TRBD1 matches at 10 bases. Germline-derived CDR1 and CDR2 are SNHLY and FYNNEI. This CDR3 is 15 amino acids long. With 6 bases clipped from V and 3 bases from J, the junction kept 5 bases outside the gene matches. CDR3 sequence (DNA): TGTGCCAGCAGCCAGGACAGGGGGGACAATCAGCCCCAGCATTTT. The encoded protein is CASSQDRGDNQPQHF. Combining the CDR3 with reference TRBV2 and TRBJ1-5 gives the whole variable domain EPEVTQTPSHQVTQMGQEVILRCVPISNHLYFYWYRQILGQKVEFLVSFYNNEISEKSEIFDDQFSVERPDGSNFTLKIRSTKLEDSAMYFCASSQDRGDNQPQHFGDGTRLSIL.

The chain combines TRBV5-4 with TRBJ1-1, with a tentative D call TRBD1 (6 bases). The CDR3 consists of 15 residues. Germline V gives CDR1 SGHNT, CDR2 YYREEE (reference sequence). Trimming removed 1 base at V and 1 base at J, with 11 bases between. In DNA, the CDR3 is TGTGCCAGCAGCTTGAATCGCAGGGGGAACACTGAAGCTTTCTTT. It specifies CASSLNRRGNTEAFF.

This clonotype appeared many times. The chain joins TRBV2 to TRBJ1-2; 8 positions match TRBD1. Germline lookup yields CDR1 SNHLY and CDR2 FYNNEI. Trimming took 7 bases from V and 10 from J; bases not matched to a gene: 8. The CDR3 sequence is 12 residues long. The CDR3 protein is CASTSRGQFYTF. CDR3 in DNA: TGTGCCAGCACATCCAGGGGGCAGTTCTACACCTTC. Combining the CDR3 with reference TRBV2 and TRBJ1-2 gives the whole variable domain EPEVTQTPSHQVTQMGQEVILRCVPISNHLYFYWYRQILGQKVEFLVSFYNNEISEKSEIFDDQFSVERPDGSNFTLKIRSTKLEDSAMYFCASTSRGQFYTFGSGTRLTVV.

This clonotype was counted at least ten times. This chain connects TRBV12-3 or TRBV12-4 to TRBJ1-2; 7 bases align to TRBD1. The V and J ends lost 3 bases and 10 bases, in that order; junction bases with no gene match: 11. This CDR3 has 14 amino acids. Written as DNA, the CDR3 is TGTGCCAGCAGTTTGGGGACAGCTCTTTACCCCTACACCTTC. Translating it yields CASSLGTALYPYTF.

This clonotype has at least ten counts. CDR3 DNA: TGCAGTGCTTTCTCCGTCATCACAGATACGCAGTATTTT. It yields the protein CSAFSVITDTQYF. V is TRBV20-1 and J is TRBJ2-3; D ambiguous. CDR1 and CDR2 (germline): DFQATT, SNEGSKA (reference sequence). The CDR3 sequence is 13 residues long. V was shortened by 5 bases and J by 2 bases, with 11 bases between the two germline ends.

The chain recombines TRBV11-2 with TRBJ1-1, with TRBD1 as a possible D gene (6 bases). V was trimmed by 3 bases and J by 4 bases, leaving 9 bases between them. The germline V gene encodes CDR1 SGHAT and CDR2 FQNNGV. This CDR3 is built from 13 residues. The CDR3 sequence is CASSLLTGTEAFF. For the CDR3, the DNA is TGTGCCAGCAGCTTGCTGACAGGCACTGAAGCTTTCTTT.

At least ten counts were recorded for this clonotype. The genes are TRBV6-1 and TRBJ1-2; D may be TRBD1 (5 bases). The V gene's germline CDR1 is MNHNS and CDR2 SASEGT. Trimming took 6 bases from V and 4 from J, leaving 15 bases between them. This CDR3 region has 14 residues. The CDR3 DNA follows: TGTGCCAGCAGCTTCGATCCAGGGACCTATGGCTACACCTTC. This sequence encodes CASSFDPGTYGYTF.

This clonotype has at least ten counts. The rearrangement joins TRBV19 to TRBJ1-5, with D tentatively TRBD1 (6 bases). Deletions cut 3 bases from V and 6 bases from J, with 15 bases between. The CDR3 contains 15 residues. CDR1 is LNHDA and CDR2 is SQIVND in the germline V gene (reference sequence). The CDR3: CASSISGEVGQPQHF. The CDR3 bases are TGTGCCAGTAGTATCTCAGGGGAGGTGGGTCAGCCCCAGCATTTT.

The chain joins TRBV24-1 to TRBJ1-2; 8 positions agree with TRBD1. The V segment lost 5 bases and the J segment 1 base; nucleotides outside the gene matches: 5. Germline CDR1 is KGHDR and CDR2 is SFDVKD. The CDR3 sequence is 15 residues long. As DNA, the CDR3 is TGTGCCACCAGTGCTGGGACAGGATTTAACTATGGCTACACCTTC. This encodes CATSAGTGFNYGYTF.

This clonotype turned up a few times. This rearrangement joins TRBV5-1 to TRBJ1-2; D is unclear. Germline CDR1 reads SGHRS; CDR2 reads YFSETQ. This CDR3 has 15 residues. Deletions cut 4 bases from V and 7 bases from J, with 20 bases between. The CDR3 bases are TGCGCCAGCAGCCCCGAGCCGTCGCCCACTTTTGGCTACACCTTC. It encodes CASSPEPSPTFGYTF.

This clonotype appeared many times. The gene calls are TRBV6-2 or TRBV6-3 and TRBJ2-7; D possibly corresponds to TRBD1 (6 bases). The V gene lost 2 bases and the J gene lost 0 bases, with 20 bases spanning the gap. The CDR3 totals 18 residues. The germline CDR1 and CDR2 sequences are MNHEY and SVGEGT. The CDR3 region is CASSYRTASILRSYEQYF. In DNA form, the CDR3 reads TGTGCCAGCAGTTACCGGACAGCTTCTATCCTGCGCTCCTACGAGCAGTACTTC.

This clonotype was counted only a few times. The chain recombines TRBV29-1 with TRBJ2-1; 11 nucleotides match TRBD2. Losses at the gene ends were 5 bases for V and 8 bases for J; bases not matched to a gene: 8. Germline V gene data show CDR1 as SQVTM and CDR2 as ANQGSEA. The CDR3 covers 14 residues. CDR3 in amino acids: CSVWGTSGADEQFF. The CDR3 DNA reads TGCAGCGTTTGGGGGACTAGCGGTGCCGATGAGCAGTTCTTC.

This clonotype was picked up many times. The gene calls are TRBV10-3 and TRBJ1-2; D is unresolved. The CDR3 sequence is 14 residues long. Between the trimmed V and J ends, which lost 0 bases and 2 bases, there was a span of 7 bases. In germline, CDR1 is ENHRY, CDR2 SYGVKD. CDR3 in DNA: TGTGCCATCAGTGAGTCAGACTGGAACTATGGCTACACCTTC. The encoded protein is CAISESDWNYGYTF.

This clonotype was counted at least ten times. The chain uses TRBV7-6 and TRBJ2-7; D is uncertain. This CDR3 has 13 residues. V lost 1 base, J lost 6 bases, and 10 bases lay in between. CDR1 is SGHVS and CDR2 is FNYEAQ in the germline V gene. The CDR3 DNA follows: TGTGCCAGCAGCTTAGGAGGTTCGCCCGAGCAGTACTTC. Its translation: CASSLGGSPEQYF.

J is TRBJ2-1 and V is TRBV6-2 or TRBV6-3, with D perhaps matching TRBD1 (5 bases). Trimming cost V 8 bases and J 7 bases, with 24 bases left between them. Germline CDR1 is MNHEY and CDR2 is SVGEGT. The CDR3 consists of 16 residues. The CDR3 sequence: CASAPGSAIIGNEQFF. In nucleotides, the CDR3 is TGTGCCAGCGCCCCAGGGTCAGCGATAATAGGGAATGAGCAGTTCTTC.